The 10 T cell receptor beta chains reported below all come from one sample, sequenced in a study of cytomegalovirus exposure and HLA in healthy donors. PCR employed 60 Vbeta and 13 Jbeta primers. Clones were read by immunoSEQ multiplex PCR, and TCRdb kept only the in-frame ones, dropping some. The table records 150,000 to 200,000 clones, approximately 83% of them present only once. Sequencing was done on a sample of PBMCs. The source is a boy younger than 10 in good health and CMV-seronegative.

CDR3 sequence (DNA): TGTGCCAGCAGCTTAACGCCGGGACTTAGCACAGATACGCAGTATTTT. Amino acids: CASSLTPGLSTDTQYF. The V gene is TRBV7-3, the J gene TRBJ2-3, with D possibly being TRBD2 (6 bases). CDR3 size: 16 residues. Germline assignment: CDR1 SGHTA and CDR2 FQGTGA. Trimming took 0 bases from V and 0 from J, leaving 10 bases between them.

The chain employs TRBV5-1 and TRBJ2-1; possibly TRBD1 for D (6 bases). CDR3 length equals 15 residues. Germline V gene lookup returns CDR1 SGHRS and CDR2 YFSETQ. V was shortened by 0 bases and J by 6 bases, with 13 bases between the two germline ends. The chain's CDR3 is CASSLEAQGFNEQFF. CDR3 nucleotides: TGCGCCAGCAGCTTGGAAGCGCAGGGGTTCAATGAGCAGTTCTTC.

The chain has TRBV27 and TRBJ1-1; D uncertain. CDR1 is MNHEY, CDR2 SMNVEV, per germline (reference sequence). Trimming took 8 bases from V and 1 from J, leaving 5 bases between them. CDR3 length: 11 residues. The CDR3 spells CASGGNTEAFF. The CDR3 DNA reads TGTGCCAGCGGCGGGAACACTGAAGCTTTCTTT.

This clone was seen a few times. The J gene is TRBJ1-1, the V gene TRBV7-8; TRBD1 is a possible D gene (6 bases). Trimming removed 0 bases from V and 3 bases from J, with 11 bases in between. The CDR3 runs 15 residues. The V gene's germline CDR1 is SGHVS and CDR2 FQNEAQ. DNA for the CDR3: TGTGCCAGCAGCTTAGCAGCCAGGGGCGACACTGAAGCTTTCTTT. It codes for CASSLAARGDTEAFF.

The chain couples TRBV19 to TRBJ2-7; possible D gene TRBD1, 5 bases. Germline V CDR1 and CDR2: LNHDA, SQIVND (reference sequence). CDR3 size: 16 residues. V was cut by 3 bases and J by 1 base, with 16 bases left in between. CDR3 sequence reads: CASSMNNAAGSYEQYF. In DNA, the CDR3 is TGTGCCAGTAGTATGAATAATGCAGCAGGGTCCTACGAGCAGTACTTC.

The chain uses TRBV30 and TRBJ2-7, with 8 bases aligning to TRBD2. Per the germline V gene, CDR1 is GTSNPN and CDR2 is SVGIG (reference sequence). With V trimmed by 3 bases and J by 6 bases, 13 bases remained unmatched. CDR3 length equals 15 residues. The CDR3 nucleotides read TGTGCCTGGAGCCCATCTAGCGGGCGATCGAGCGAGCAGTACTTC. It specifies CAWSPSSGRSSEQYF.

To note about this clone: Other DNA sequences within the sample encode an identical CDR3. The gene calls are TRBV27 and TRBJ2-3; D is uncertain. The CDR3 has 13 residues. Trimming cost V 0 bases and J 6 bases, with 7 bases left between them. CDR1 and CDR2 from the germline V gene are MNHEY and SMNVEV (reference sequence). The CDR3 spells CASSLSYLDTQYF. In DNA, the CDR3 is TGTGCCAGCAGTTTATCCTATTTGGATACGCAGTATTTT.

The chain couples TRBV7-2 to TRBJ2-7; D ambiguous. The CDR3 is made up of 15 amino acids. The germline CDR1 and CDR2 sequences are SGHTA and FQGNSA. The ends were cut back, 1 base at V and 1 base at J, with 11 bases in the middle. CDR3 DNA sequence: TGTGCCAGCAGCTTAGAGGTTGGCGGATCCTACGAGCAGTACTTC. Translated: CASSLEVGGSYEQYF.

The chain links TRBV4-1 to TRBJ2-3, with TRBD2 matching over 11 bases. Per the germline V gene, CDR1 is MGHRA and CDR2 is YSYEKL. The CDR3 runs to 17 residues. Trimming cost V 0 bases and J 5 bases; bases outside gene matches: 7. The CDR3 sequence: CASSQDITSGGGDTQYF. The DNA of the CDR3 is TGCGCCAGCAGCCAAGATATCACTAGCGGGGGAGGAGATACGCAGTATTTT.

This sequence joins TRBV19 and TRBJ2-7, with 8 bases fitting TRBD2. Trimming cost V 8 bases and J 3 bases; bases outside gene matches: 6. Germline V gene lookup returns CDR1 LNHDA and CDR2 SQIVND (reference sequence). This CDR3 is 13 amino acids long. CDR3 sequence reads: CASASGLIYEQYF. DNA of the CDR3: TGTGCCAGTGCTAGCGGGCTAATCTACGAGCAGTACTTC.